These 31 T cell receptor beta chains were all obtained from the same sample, sequenced in a study of vaccination and CD4 T cells after COVID-19. Treatment defined: roughly 10-day PBMC culture with coronavirus spike peptide pools or control peptides (ViraFEST assay). What these receptors recognize is not known. Sequenced with the Oncomine TCR Beta short-read assay was DNA taken from cultured CD4+ T cells. One entry per CDR3 protein, called by TCRdb with MiXCR from the PCR reads. The sample holds almost 15,000 distinct CDR3 sequences; approximately 29% are singletons and the top ten take 15% to 20%. Sequenced input: cultured CD4+ T cells from blood. Source of these receptors: a human donor with COVID-19.

This clonotype was detected a few times. The chain uses TRBV20-1 and TRBJ2-2; TRBD1 matches at 7 bases. This CDR3 has 17 residues. CDR1 is DFQATT and CDR2 is SNEGSKA in the germline V gene (reference sequence). Trimming cost V 0 bases and J 1 base; bases outside gene matches: 8. For the CDR3, the DNA is TGCAGTGCTAGAGAAGCTAGAGGGGGCCTGAACACCGGGGAGCTGTTTTTT. Protein product: CSAREARGGLNTGELFF.

The chain has TRBV27 and TRBJ2-4, with 7 bases matching TRBD1. CDR1 is MNHEY and CDR2 is SMNVEV in the germline V gene (reference sequence). This CDR3 spans 16 amino acids. V was pared by 8 bases and J by 0 bases, with 10 bases of the junction left unmatched. The chain's CDR3 is CASRLTGTIAKNIQYF. For the CDR3, the DNA is TGTGCCAGCCGTCTGACAGGGACAATAGCCAAAAACATTCAGTACTTC.

This clonotype was detected a few times. V usage is TRBV5-1 and J usage is TRBJ1-1, with D perhaps TRBD1 (6 bases). The CDR3 spans 15 residues. Germline values: CDR1 SGHRS, CDR2 YFSETQ. V lost 0 bases to trimming and J lost 5 bases, with 14 bases between them. In nucleotides, the CDR3 is TGCGCCAGCAGCTTGGAGGTAGGGGGAGGGACTGAAGCTTTCTTT. Translated, it gives CASSLEVGGGTEAFF.

A few counts support this clonotype. This chain connects TRBV6-1 to TRBJ2-5; 7 bases match TRBD1. The germline gives CDR1 MNHNS, CDR2 SASEGT. The CDR3 has 14 amino acids. The trim removed 8 bases at V and 6 bases at J, leaving 12 bases unmatched. DNA for the CDR3: TGTGCCAGCGCAGTGAGACAGGGTAGAAAGACCCAGTACTTC. It yields the protein CASAVRQGRKTQYF.

The rearrangement joins TRBV12-3 or TRBV12-4 to TRBJ2-5, with D unresolved. V lost 3 bases to trimming and J lost 2 bases, with 7 bases between them. The CDR3 has 13 residues. The CDR3 DNA reads as TGTGCCAGCAGTTTGGTGGTTCAAGAGACCCAGTACTTC. Translation: CASSLVVQETQYF.

The CDR3, as DNA: TGTGCCAGCAGCCCGACAGGGGGCGTTGAGACCCAGTACTTC. Residues: CASSPTGGVETQYF. This chain connects TRBV5-4 to TRBJ2-5; 10 positions agree with TRBD1. V lost 4 bases, J lost 5 bases, and 5 bases stayed unmatched. Germline lookup yields CDR1 SGHNT and CDR2 YYREEE (reference sequence). This CDR3 has 14 amino acids.

This chain joins TRBV5-1 and TRBJ1-2; D gene unclear. V was clipped by 5 bases and J by 4 bases, with 12 bases between them. CDR1 and CDR2 (germline): SGHRS, YFSETQ. CDR3 length: 13 amino acids. The CDR3 here is CASSDLEGYGYTF. CDR3 sequence (DNA): TGCGCCAGCAGTGACCTCGAAGGCTATGGCTACACCTTC.

A few counts support this clonotype. This chain links TRBV20-1 with TRBJ1-1; tentative D call: TRBD1 (5 bases). With 3 bases removed from V and 0 bases from J, the gap between germline ends came to 14 bases. In germline, CDR1 is DFQATT, CDR2 SNEGSKA (reference sequence). This CDR3 spans 15 amino acids. Written as DNA, the CDR3 is TGCAGTGCTAGGAAGACCGGGACTTTGAACACTGAAGCTTTCTTT. Its protein product is CSARKTGTLNTEAFF.

This clonotype has only a few counts. The gene calls are TRBV20-1 and TRBJ2-6; D not resolved. Germline CDR1 DFQATT, CDR2 SNEGSKA (reference sequence). The V gene lost 5 bases and the J gene lost 1 base, with 9 bases spanning the gap. This CDR3 has 14 amino acids. CDR3 coding DNA: TGCAGTGCTGAACGGAGTTCTGGGGCCAACGTCCTGACTTTC. As protein: CSAERSSGANVLTF.

This rearrangement joins TRBV4-3 to TRBJ1-2; the D gene is possibly TRBD1 (6 bases). CDR1 is LGHNA, CDR2 YSLEER, per germline. The CDR3 contains 14 residues. With 1 base removed from V and 4 bases from J, the gap between germline ends came to 10 bases. CDR3 amino acids: CASSQVGAGYGYTF. The CDR3 DNA sequence: TGCGCCAGCAGCCAAGTGGGGGCTGGCTATGGCTACACCTTC.

The genes are TRBV6-2 or TRBV6-3 and TRBJ2-3; D remains ambiguous. V lost 7 bases, J lost 4 bases, and 12 bases lay in between. Germline values: CDR1 MNHEY, CDR2 SVGEGT. There are 13 residues in the CDR3. The CDR3 sequence is CASTTNSADTQYF. CDR3 nucleotides: TGTGCCAGCACCACCAACAGCGCAGATACGCAGTATTTT.

The chain couples TRBV5-1 to TRBJ1-4; D is possibly TRBD1 (6 bases). The germline V gene encodes CDR1 SGHRS and CDR2 YFSETQ. Trimming took off 2 bases at V and 4 bases at J, with 12 bases between the two ends. The CDR3 consists of 15 residues. The CDR3: CASSLWAGVNEKLFF. For the CDR3, the DNA is TGCGCCAGCAGCTTATGGGCAGGGGTTAATGAAAAACTGTTTTTT.

The chain uses TRBV7-9 and TRBJ1-2; TRBD1 is a possible D gene (6 bases). Looked up from germline, CDR1 is SEHNR and CDR2 is FQNEAQ (reference sequence). The CDR3 runs to 14 residues. V was cut by 5 bases and J by 6 bases, with 16 bases left in between. DNA for the CDR3: TGTGCCAGCAGCGTTCGACAGGCTCTGGATGGCTACACCTTC. As protein: CASSVRQALDGYTF. The variable domain in full, completed from reference TRBV7-9 and TRBJ1-2, reads DTGVSQNPRHKITKRGQNVTFRCDPISEHNRLYWYRQTLGQGPEFLTYFQNEAQLEKSRLLSDRFSAERPKGSFSTLEIQRTEQGDSAMYLCASSVRQALDGYTFGSGTRLTVV.

The chain's CDR3 is CASSPQSGSGVGSETQYF. The CDR3 coding sequence is TGTGCCAGCAGCCCACAGAGTGGTAGCGGGGTTGGATCGGAGACCCAGTACTTC. The chain employs TRBV7-8 and TRBJ2-5, with 8 bases aligning to TRBD2. V shed 5 bases and J 5 bases; nucleotides not matched to a gene: 19. Germline V gene sequence: CDR1 SGHVS, CDR2 FQNEAQ. This CDR3 contains 18 residues.

This clonotype was counted between two and nine times. This chain joins TRBV15 and TRBJ1-4; 9 positions match TRBD1. Germline lookup yields CDR1 LNHNV and CDR2 YYDKDF (reference sequence). V trimming: 4 bases; J trimming: 7 bases; junction bases outside the gene matches: 7. The CDR3 has 15 residues. CDR3 amino acids: CATSTTTGGGEKLFF. CDR3 nucleotides: TGTGCCACCAGCACAACGACAGGGGGAGGTGAAAAACTGTTTTTT. The whole variable domain, filled in from reference TRBV15 and TRBJ1-4, reads DAMVIQNPRYQVTQFGKPVTLSCSQTLNHNVMYWYQQKSSQAPKLLFHYYDKDFNNEADTPDNFQSRRPNTSFCFLDIRSPGLGDTAMYLCATSTTTGGGEKLFFGSGTQLSVL.

In this sample, this clonotype turned up a few times. The chain links TRBV7-8 to TRBJ2-7; D uncertain. This CDR3 contains 15 residues. Trimming removed 6 bases at V and 1 base at J, with 16 bases between. Germline-derived CDR1 and CDR2 are SGHVS and FQNEAQ. The chain's CDR3 is CASRWVGTESYEQYF. The CDR3 DNA is TGTGCCAGCAGATGGGTAGGAACGGAATCCTACGAGCAGTACTTC.

The chain uses TRBV7-2 and TRBJ2-5, with 8 nucleotides matching TRBD2. The V segment lost 8 bases and the J segment 5 bases; nucleotides outside the gene matches: 7. Germline V lookup: CDR1 SGHTA, CDR2 FQGNSA. CDR3 length equals 13 residues. Written as DNA, the CDR3 is TGTGCCAGCCTTCGGGGGGGCAGTGAGACCCAGTACTTC. Translating it yields CASLRGGSETQYF. The full variable domain, completed using reference TRBV7-2 and TRBJ2-5, is GAGVSQSPSNKVTEKGKDVELRCDPISGHTALYWYRQSLGQGLEFLIYFQGNSAPDKSGLPSDRFSAERTGGSVSTLTIQRTQQEDSAVYLCASLRGGSETQYFGPGTRLLVL.

The J gene is TRBJ2-2, the V gene TRBV5-6, with 7 nucleotides matching TRBD1. Germline CDR1 SGHDT, CDR2 YYEEEE. The CDR3 extends over 15 amino acids. The V segment lost 4 bases and the J segment 4 bases; nucleotides outside the gene matches: 7. CDR3 DNA: TGTGCCAGCAGCCCGGGACAGCCGATCACCGGGGAGCTGTTTTTT. Amino acids: CASSPGQPITGELFF.

This clonotype was detected a few times. This chain joins TRBV10-1 and TRBJ2-3; no firm D call. The length of the CDR3 is 13 residues. Deletions cut 4 bases from V and 5 bases from J, with 10 bases between. In germline, CDR1 is WNHNN, CDR2 SYGVQD (reference sequence). The CDR3 sequence: CASSGLPGDTQYF. The CDR3 coding sequence is TGCGCCAGCAGTGGCCTGCCGGGAGATACGCAGTATTTT.

The J gene is TRBJ1-1, the V gene TRBV24-1, with TRBD1 as a possible D gene (5 bases). This CDR3 comprises 13 residues. The V end lost 5 bases, the J end lost 10 bases, and 16 bases lay between the germline ends. CDR1 is KGHDR, CDR2 SFDVKD, per germline. CDR3 sequence (DNA): TGTGCCACCAGTGGGGGACGGGACTCCTCAGCTTTCTTT. This translates into CATSGGRDSSAFF.

The chain combines TRBV9 with TRBJ1-1; D unclear. The germline V and J ends were trimmed by 3 bases and 0 bases, with 9 bases remaining between them. CDR1 and CDR2 from the germline V gene are SGDLS and YYNGEE. The CDR3 totals 14 residues. The CDR3 protein is CASSALGMNTEAFF. The CDR3 DNA sequence: TGTGCCAGCAGCGCCCTAGGGATGAACACTGAAGCTTTCTTT.

The V and J genes are TRBV6-1 and TRBJ1-2; D remains unclear. The CDR3 covers 14 residues. Germline V gene lookup returns CDR1 MNHNS and CDR2 SASEGT. The V end was cut by 6 bases, the J end by 3 bases, with 14 bases between. CDR3 bases: TGTGCCAGCAGACGATCGGGCCTCGACTATGGCTACACCTTC. It codes for CASRRSGLDYGYTF.

This CDR3 is CASSIVGIQPQHF. CDR3 nucleotides: TGTGCCAGTAGTATAGTCGGGATTCAGCCCCAGCATTTT. This sequence joins TRBV19 and TRBJ1-5, with D unclear. This CDR3 region has 13 residues. Germline V lookup: CDR1 LNHDA, CDR2 SQIVND (reference sequence). V lost 1 base, J lost 6 bases, and 7 bases lay in between.

This clonotype was counted between two and nine times. This sequence joins TRBV7-2 and TRBJ1-2, with 9 bases lining up with TRBD1. The germline gives CDR1 SGHTA, CDR2 FQGNSA. CDR3 size: 16 residues. The trim removed 2 bases at V and 7 bases at J, leaving 11 bases unmatched. CDR3 protein: CASSLSATGQGIGYTF. CDR3 coding DNA: TGTGCCAGCAGCTTATCGGCCACGGGACAGGGCATTGGCTACACCTTC. Combining the CDR3 with reference TRBV7-2 and TRBJ1-2 gives the whole variable domain GAGVSQSPSNKVTEKGKDVELRCDPISGHTALYWYRQSLGQGLEFLIYFQGNSAPDKSGLPSDRFSAERTGGSVSTLTIQRTQQEDSAVYLCASSLSATGQGIGYTFGSGTRLTVV.

This chain connects TRBV6-1 to TRBJ2-7, with D uncertain. The CDR3 has 14 residues. Trimming removed 7 bases from V and 0 bases from J, with 13 bases in between. Germline V gene lookup returns CDR1 MNHNS and CDR2 SASEGT. The CDR3 nucleotides are TGTGCCAGCACCCCGAGGACGAGCTCCTACGAGCAGTACTTC. It codes for CASTPRTSSYEQYF.

This chain joins TRBV27 and TRBJ2-7, with a weak D call TRBD1 (6 bases). Germline CDR1 and CDR2: MNHEY and SMNVEV (reference sequence). This CDR3 comprises 14 residues. The V gene lost 5 bases and the J gene lost 2 bases, with 13 bases spanning the gap. CDR3 sequence: CASSASRGPYEQYF. The CDR3 DNA sequence: TGTGCCAGCAGTGCATCCAGGGGACCCTACGAGCAGTACTTC.

The J gene is TRBJ2-5, the V gene TRBV5-1; TRBD2 matches at 7 bases. The CDR3 is made up of 14 amino acids. The V gene end was trimmed by 4 bases and the J gene end by 5 bases; junction bases not matched to a gene: 8. Germline lookup yields CDR1 SGHRS and CDR2 YFSETQ. This CDR3 reads CASSETGGRETQYF. CDR3 sequence (DNA): TGCGCCAGCAGCGAAACGGGGGGTAGGGAGACCCAGTACTTC.

CDR3 in amino acids: CASSLAQGAGGYTF. As DNA, the CDR3 is TGTGCCAGCAGTTTAGCTCAGGGGGCGGGTGGCTACACCTTC. The chain joins TRBV12-3 or TRBV12-4 to TRBJ1-2; TRBD1 matches at 8 bases. Trimming took 0 bases from V and 7 from J; bases not matched to a gene: 4. The length of the CDR3 is 14 residues.

The chain joins TRBV2 to TRBJ1-3, with TRBD1 identical over 8 bases. Trimming removed 7 bases from V and 8 bases from J; junction bases left unmatched: 4. This CDR3 contains 12 residues. Germline-derived CDR1 and CDR2 are SNHLY and FYNNEI. The CDR3: CASIGQGYTIYF. CDR3 nucleotide sequence: TGTGCCAGCATTGGACAGGGATACACCATATATTTT.

The chain employs TRBV5-1 and TRBJ1-1, with 9 bases matching TRBD1. CDR3 length: 14 amino acids. Germline V lookup: CDR1 SGHRS, CDR2 YFSETQ. V shed 3 bases and J 4 bases; nucleotides not matched to a gene: 4. CDR3: CASSYGQGSTEAFF. In DNA form, the CDR3 reads TGCGCCAGCAGCTACGGACAGGGGAGCACTGAAGCTTTCTTT.

DNA for the CDR3: TGTGCCAGCAGTTTAAGACAGGGTGAAGCTTTCTTT. This sequence encodes CASSLRQGEAFF. The chain is built from TRBV12-3 or TRBV12-4 and TRBJ1-1, with TRBD1 matching 7 bases. After removal of 2 bases from V and 7 bases from J, the junction contained 1 base not matched to a gene. The CDR3 spans 12 residues.